One TCR beta chain is described in this entry. Its antigen is currently unknown. The germline CDR1 and CDR2 sequences are MGHRA and YSYEKL. V was cut by 3 bases and J by 8 bases, with 14 bases left in between. The CDR3 sequence is 14 residues long. The table came from immunoSEQ multiplex PCR; TCRdb's copy has only in-frame clones and leaves some out. The repertoire has roughly 150,000 clones, 75% to 90% of them found once; the top ten carry 6.5% to 8.5%. The data stem from a study of T cell responses to AZD1222 COVID-19 vaccine. Study-wide points: An increase in Spike-specific TCR breadth and depth was observed after two AZD1222 doses. Close to half of spike-specific TCRs reportedly recognize unmutated variant regions. Baseline seropositivity characterized only a handful of AZD1222 recipients.

The receptor's source is an adult in good health. V is TRBV4-1 and J is TRBJ2-4; a possible D gene is TRBD2 (6 bases). Sequences were derived from peripheral blood, sampled on day 0 of AZD1222 vaccination. The CDR3 coding sequence is TGCGCCAGCAGCCACACCGGACTATGGGACATTCAGTACTTC. It translates to CASSHTGLWDIQYF.